The 5 T cell receptor beta chains below come from one sample, sequenced in a study of blood T cell repertoires in COVID-19. This table comes from immunoSEQ multiplex PCR, and its TCRdb copy is limited to in-frame clones, with some not included. This table has some 200,000 clones, about four fifths appearing once. The sample consisted of peripheral blood. The receptor source for this set is a woman in her forties with COVID-19, enrolled during active disease.

The chain uses TRBV6-6 and TRBJ1-2, with 8 bases aligning to TRBD1. Germline V gene lookup returns CDR1 MNHNY and CDR2 SVGAGI (reference sequence). This CDR3 is 14 amino acids long. The ends lost 5 bases at V and 4 bases at J; junction bases unmatched: 6. The CDR3 loop is CASSDRGYSYGYTF. In nucleotides, the CDR3 is TGTGCCAGCAGTGACAGGGGTTATTCCTATGGCTACACCTTC.

The chain links TRBV9 to TRBJ2-7; 8 bases fit TRBD2. CDR1 is SGDLS and CDR2 is YYNGEE in the germline V gene. V shed 4 bases and J 4 bases; nucleotides not matched to a gene: 22. There are 19 residues in the CDR3. This CDR3 is CASSTPAGSQGTRRYEQYF. In DNA form, the CDR3 reads TGTGCCAGCAGCACCCCGGCAGGGTCCCAAGGGACTAGGAGGTACGAGCAGTACTTC. Complete variable domain (other parts from reference TRBV9 and TRBJ2-7): DSGVTQTPKHLITATGQRVTLRCSPRSGDLSVYWYQQSLDQGLQFLIQYYNGEERAKGNILERFSAQQFPDLHSELNLSSLELGDSALYFCASSTPAGSQGTRRYEQYFGPGTRLTVT.

This clone was recorded once. The chain carries TRBV21-1 and TRBJ1-3; the D call in the table, TRBD1, was not verified against the DNA. TRBV21-1 is classified as a pseudogene. CDR3 length: 20 residues. CDR3 protein: CASSKVFTGTGKFPGNTIYF. In DNA, the CDR3 is TGTGCCAGCAGCAAAGTTTTTACCGGGACAGGCAAGTTCCCTGGAAACACCATATATTTT.

The V call is TRBV28, the J call TRBJ2-5, with 12 bases aligning to TRBD1. With 2 bases clipped from V and 6 bases from J, the junction kept 19 bases outside the gene matches. Germline values: CDR1 MDHEN, CDR2 SYDVKM. The CDR3 is made up of 20 amino acids. The CDR3 DNA reads as TGTGCCAGCAGTTTAATGAGTTCCTCCGGGGACAGGGGGCGTATTAAGACCCAGTACTTC. Translated: CASSLMSSSGDRGRIKTQYF. Looking up the rest from reference TRBV28 and TRBJ2-5 gives the full variable domain: DVKVTQSSRYLVKRTGEKVFLECVQDMDHENMFWYRQDPGLGLRLIYFSYDVKMKEKGDIPEGYSVSREKKERFSLILESASTNQTSMYLCASSLMSSSGDRGRIKTQYFGPGTRLLVL.

The chain uses TRBV6-5 and TRBJ1-4, with D hard to call. V was pared by 6 bases and J by 7 bases, with 12 bases between. The germline V gene has CDR1 MNHEY and CDR2 SVGAGI. The CDR3 has 13 amino acids. The CDR3 bases are TGTGCCAGCAGGGGGTCGGCGGGTGAAAAACTGTTTTTT. It is translated as CASRGSAGEKLFF.